These 4 T cell receptor beta chains originate from one sample sequenced in a study of shared clonotypes between healthy human individuals. Some clones are missing from TCRdb's copy, which holds only in-frame ones; the method was immunoSEQ multiplex PCR. The sample contains a few million clones, 85% to 95% of which appear only once. The sequenced material came from naive CD4+ T cells from PBMCs. Subset specified: CD45RA+ positively selected. Source of these receptors: a man between 18 and 29 years old in good health. Some clones in this sample may be carry-over from other donors' samples.

The chain uses TRBV7-2 and TRBJ2-7; TRBD1 aligns across 9 bases. Germline assignment: CDR1 SGHTA and CDR2 FQGNSA. The CDR3 has 14 residues. Trimming cost V 5 bases and J 3 bases; bases outside gene matches: 5. CDR3 DNA: TGTGCCAGCAGCATAGGGACAGGGCGCTACGAGCAGTACTTC. Residues: CASSIGTGRYEQYF.

The chain couples TRBV2 to TRBJ2-1, with a tentative D call TRBD2 (5 bases). The CDR3 extends over 12 amino acids. With 7 bases removed from V and 6 bases from J, the gap between germline ends came to 10 bases. Per the germline V gene, CDR1 is SNHLY and CDR2 is FYNNEI. The CDR3 DNA sequence: TGTGCCAGCACAGAGGGCCCCAATGAGCAGTTCTTC. This codes for CASTEGPNEQFF.

The chain joins TRBV11-3 to TRBJ2-2; 7 bases agree with TRBD1. Germline V CDR1 and CDR2: SGHNT, YENEEA. The CDR3 is made up of 16 amino acids. After removal of 5 bases from V and 7 bases from J, the junction contained 13 bases not matched to a gene. The CDR3 DNA reads as TGTGCCAGCAGCACCCGACAGGGCCCCCGGGGCGGGGAGCTGTTTTTT. It is translated as CASSTRQGPRGGELFF.

This sequence joins TRBV18 and TRBJ2-2; weak D call: TRBD1 (6 bases). Germline values: CDR1 KGHSH, CDR2 LQKENI. The CDR3 sequence is 16 residues long. V lost 1 base and J lost 6, with 15 bases in between. The CDR3 spells CASSPLQQGSSGELFF. The DNA of the CDR3 is TGTGCCAGCTCACCACTTCAGCAGGGGTCCTCCGGGGAGCTGTTTTTT.